This entry lists 29 T cell receptor beta chains sequenced from one sample in a study of T cell changes during pregnancy in multiple sclerosis. Measured with immunoSEQ multiplex PCR; TCRdb has only the in-frame clones, and not every one. The repertoire holds about 98,000 clones, with 92% as singletons. The input for sequencing was peripheral blood, taken after pregnancy. These receptors were obtained from a female donor in good health, enrolled as a control in a pregnancy study.

In DNA form, the CDR3 reads TGTGCCAGCAGCTTAGTGGGACTAGCGGGGGGCCGCGGCACAGATACGCAGTATTTT. Protein: CASSLVGLAGGRGTDTQYF. The rearrangement uses TRBV11-2 and TRBJ2-3; 15 nucleotides agree with TRBD2. The CDR3 covers 19 residues. CDR1 SGHAT and CDR2 FQNNGV come from the germline V gene. V lost 1 base, J lost 1 base, and 6 bases stayed unmatched.

The rearrangement links TRBV25-1 to TRBJ2-2; D is unresolved. The CDR3 covers 13 residues. Trimming took off 4 bases at V and 0 bases at J, with 3 bases between the two ends. Looked up from germline, CDR1 is MGHDK and CDR2 is SYGVNS. The CDR3 DNA reads TGTGCCAGCAGTGGGCCGAACACCGGGGAGCTGTTTTTT. Translation: CASSGPNTGELFF.

The V gene is TRBV29-1, the J gene TRBJ1-2; no reliable D call. V gave up 7 bases and J gave up 3 bases, with 12 bases separating them. CDR1 and CDR2 from the germline V gene are SQVTM and ANQGSEA. This CDR3 has 12 residues. CDR3 nucleotide sequence: TGCAGCGGGGCCGACATCTACTATGGCTACACCTTC. It encodes CSGADIYYGYTF.

The rearrangement uses TRBV6-5 and TRBJ2-7, with TRBD2 identical over 9 bases. This CDR3 contains 13 residues. Germline lookup yields CDR1 MNHEY and CDR2 SVGAGI. With 8 bases clipped from V and 6 bases from J, the junction kept 8 bases outside the gene matches. The CDR3 DNA follows: TGTGCCAGCTGGGTAGCGGGAGTAGGCGAGCAGTACTTC. As protein: CASWVAGVGEQYF.

Here the CDR3 reads CASSETVNTEAFF. In nucleotides, the CDR3 is TGTGCCAGCAGTGAAACAGTGAACACTGAAGCTTTCTTT. This sequence joins TRBV6-1 and TRBJ1-1; D unresolved. V was clipped by 2 bases and J by 0 bases, with 4 bases between them. The V gene's germline CDR1 is MNHNS and CDR2 SASEGT. This CDR3 is built from 13 residues.

The gene calls are TRBV11-3 and TRBJ1-1; D not resolved. This CDR3 has 13 amino acids. Per germline, CDR1 SGHNT and CDR2 YENEEA. The ends were cut back, 2 bases at V and 2 bases at J, with 6 bases in the middle. CDR3 sequence: CASSLIFNTEAFF. Written as DNA, the CDR3 is TGTGCCAGCAGCTTAATCTTCAACACTGAAGCTTTCTTT.

The count of this clone is one. The V call is TRBV7-8, the J call TRBJ1-5; no firm D call. The CDR3 covers 13 residues. Trimming stripped 1 base from V and 4 bases from J, with 5 bases between. Looked up from germline, CDR1 is SGHVS and CDR2 is FQNEAQ. The CDR3 loop is CASSLDPNQPQHF. As DNA, the CDR3 is TGTGCCAGCAGCTTAGATCCGAATCAGCCCCAGCATTTT.

The sample holds a few counts of this clone. V usage is TRBV6-1 and J usage is TRBJ1-1; tentatively, D is TRBD1 (6 bases). CDR3 length: 15 amino acids. Between the trimmed V and J ends, which lost 4 bases and 6 bases, there was a span of 18 bases. Germline V gene lookup returns CDR1 MNHNS and CDR2 SASEGT. DNA for the CDR3: TGTGCCAGCAGTGCCCAAGGACAGTACCTACCTGAAGCTTTCTTT. It is translated as CASSAQGQYLPEAFF.

The chain uses TRBV6-1 and TRBJ1-5, with a tentative D call TRBD1 (6 bases). This CDR3 region has 13 residues. The germline CDR1 and CDR2 sequences are MNHNS and SASEGT. The V end lost 5 bases, the J end lost 13 bases, and 18 bases lay between the germline ends. The CDR3 reads CASSNRWGGRQHF. For the CDR3, the DNA is TGTGCCAGCAGTAACCGGTGGGGGGGCCGTCAGCATTTT.

The genes are TRBV19 and TRBJ2-3, with TRBD1 matching over 8 bases. CDR3 length equals 17 residues. V was clipped by 5 bases and J by 2 bases; unmatched bases: 12. Germline V CDR1 and CDR2: LNHDA, SQIVND (reference sequence). Here the CDR3 reads CASSRRSGTGPTDTQYF. CDR3 DNA sequence: TGTGCCAGTAGTCGCAGGTCGGGGACAGGACCCACAGATACGCAGTATTTT.

The chain couples TRBV27 to TRBJ2-6; D is ambiguous. CDR3 length equals 18 residues. CDR1 and CDR2 (germline): MNHEY, SMNVEV (reference sequence). Trimming removed 3 bases from V and 0 bases from J, with 15 bases in between. This CDR3 is CASSFFGPGTSGANVLTF. CDR3 in DNA: TGTGCCAGCAGTTTCTTTGGCCCAGGAACCTCTGGGGCCAACGTCCTGACTTTC.

The rearrangement links TRBV29-1 to TRBJ1-1; 10 positions match TRBD1. With 4 bases clipped from V and 6 bases from J, the junction kept 17 bases outside the gene matches. Germline CDR1 and CDR2: SQVTM and ANQGSEA. There are 17 residues in the CDR3. In DNA form, the CDR3 reads TGCAGCGTTGTTGGATTTCCGGACAGGGGGTTTGAGGCTGAAGCTTTCTTT. Protein product: CSVVGFPDRGFEAEAFF. The variable domain in full, completed from reference TRBV29-1 and TRBJ1-1, reads SAVISQKPSRDICQRGTSLTIQCQVDSQVTMMFWYRQQPGQSLTLIATANQGSEATYESGFVIDKFPISRPNLTFSTLTVSNMSPEDSSIYLCSVVGFPDRGFEAEAFFGQGTRLTVV.

The chain uses TRBV9 and TRBJ2-1; no definite D call. Germline-derived CDR1 and CDR2 are SGDLS and YYNGEE. CDR3 size: 13 residues. V was pared by 2 bases and J by 10 bases, with 13 bases between. The CDR3 DNA follows: TGTGCCAGCAGCGTCATAGACTCTGCGGAGCAGTTCTTC. It codes for CASSVIDSAEQFF.

By share, this clone ranks as medium-sized (0.01 to 0.1%). The chain couples TRBV14 to TRBJ1-1, with 9 bases identical to TRBD1. V shed 5 bases, J shed 0 bases, and the junction held 4 bases outside the gene matches. This CDR3 has 15 residues. CDR1 and CDR2 (germline): SGHDN, FVKESK. The CDR3 bases are TGTGCCAGCAGCACACAGGGGGCCTTGAACACTGAAGCTTTCTTT. This sequence encodes CASSTQGALNTEAFF.

A single count supports this clone. The genes are TRBV7-8 and TRBJ2-1, with TRBD2 matching over 7 bases. This CDR3 comprises 15 residues. With V trimmed by 5 bases and J by 6 bases, 10 bases remained unmatched. CDR1 and CDR2 from the germline V gene are SGHVS and FQNEAQ. In nucleotides, the CDR3 is TGTGCCAGCAGCATAAATCCAGCGGGGACCAATGAGCAGTTCTTC. Translation: CASSINPAGTNEQFF.

The chain couples TRBV13 to TRBJ1-2, with D unclear. This CDR3 has 13 residues. The V gene's germline CDR1 is PRHDT and CDR2 FYEKMQ (reference sequence). V was shortened by 3 bases and J by 7 bases, with 12 bases between the two germline ends. The CDR3 sequence: CASSLVRGGGYTF. CDR3 bases: TGTGCCAGCAGCTTGGTTAGAGGTGGTGGCTACACCTTC.

Written as DNA, the CDR3 is TGCGCCAGCAGCTTGGCCCCGGACAGGGAAAATGAGCAGTTCTTC. Translated, it gives CASSLAPDRENEQFF. V is TRBV5-1 and J is TRBJ2-1; TRBD1 agrees at 8 bases. Trimming cost V 0 bases and J 7 bases; bases outside gene matches: 6. The germline gives CDR1 SGHRS, CDR2 YFSETQ. The CDR3 sequence is 15 residues long.

The V and J genes are TRBV5-6 and TRBJ2-7; D might be TRBD1 (6 bases). The CDR3 consists of 17 residues. Trimming pared 0 bases from V and 2 bases from J, leaving 18 bases between. Per germline, CDR1 SGHDT and CDR2 YYEEEE. The CDR3, as DNA: TGTGCCAGCAGCTTGGGTGGCAGGGGTTTCCAACCCTACGAGCAGTACTTC. This codes for CASSLGGRGFQPYEQYF.

This chain connects TRBV19 to TRBJ1-2; perhaps TRBD1 as D (6 bases). V lost 10 bases to trimming and J lost 0 bases, with 18 bases between them. CDR3 length: 15 amino acids. Germline V lookup: CDR1 LNHDA, CDR2 SQIVND (reference sequence). The CDR3 loop is CATFDPGQPNYGYTF. The CDR3 region has the DNA TGTGCCACCTTCGACCCGGGACAACCTAACTATGGCTACACCTTC.

The rearrangement links TRBV5-1 to TRBJ2-7; no reliable D call. The germline V gene has CDR1 SGHRS and CDR2 YFSETQ. The V and J ends lost 4 bases and 3 bases respectively, with 11 bases between them. This CDR3 has 13 residues. In DNA, the CDR3 is TGCGCCAGCAGCCCCCCCTCTAGCTACGAGCAGTACTTC. Its translation is CASSPPSSYEQYF.

V is TRBV5-6 and J is TRBJ2-1; 10 bases map to TRBD2. The germline gives CDR1 SGHDT, CDR2 YYEEEE. The CDR3 is 15 amino acids. V dropped 4 bases and J dropped 2; count of bases not matched to a gene: 3. The CDR3: CASSALAGAYNEQFF. The CDR3 nucleotides read TGTGCCAGCAGCGCTCTAGCGGGAGCCTACAATGAGCAGTTCTTC.

This clone was detected only a few times. This rearrangement joins TRBV7-2 to TRBJ1-5; TRBD1 matches 9 bases. The CDR3 covers 15 residues. V dropped 5 bases and J dropped 3; count of bases not matched to a gene: 5. CDR1 is SGHTA, CDR2 FQGNSA, per germline. The CDR3 loop reads CASSNGQGPNQPQHF. CDR3 in DNA: TGTGCCAGCAGCAATGGACAGGGGCCCAATCAGCCCCAGCATTTT. The entire variable domain, with the rest obtained from reference TRBV7-2 and TRBJ1-5, is as follows: GAGVSQSPSNKVTEKGKDVELRCDPISGHTALYWYRQSLGQGLEFLIYFQGNSAPDKSGLPSDRFSAERTGGSVSTLTIQRTQQEDSAVYLCASSNGQGPNQPQHFGDGTRLSIL.

The gene calls are TRBV10-3 and TRBJ2-4; D remains ambiguous. Germline lookup yields CDR1 ENHRY and CDR2 SYGVKD. This CDR3 region has 12 residues. Between the trimmed V and J ends, which lost 6 bases and 6 bases, there was a span of 9 bases. CDR3 in DNA: TGTGCCATCAGCCCCACTCGAAACATTCAGTACTTC. Translated, it gives CAISPTRNIQYF.

This chain connects TRBV4-1 to TRBJ2-2, with D tentatively TRBD2 (5 bases). Germline-derived CDR1 and CDR2 are MGHRA and YSYEKL. Deletions cut 4 bases from V and 13 bases from J, with 13 bases between. This CDR3 comprises 12 residues. CDR3 protein: CASSPIPRGLFF. The CDR3 bases are TGCGCCAGCAGCCCAATCCCCCGGGGGCTGTTTTTT.

The genes are TRBV6-1 and TRBJ2-1; D might be TRBD2 (6 bases). CDR1 and CDR2 from the germline V gene are MNHNS and SASEGT. This CDR3 is 15 amino acids long. V was shortened by 6 bases and J by 5 bases, with 17 bases between the two germline ends. This chain's CDR3 is CASSRASSGNNEQFF. CDR3 sequence (DNA): TGTGCCAGCAGCCGGGCTAGTAGCGGAAACAATGAGCAGTTCTTC.

The genes are TRBV6-6 and TRBJ1-1; no reliable D call. Per the germline V gene, CDR1 is MNHNY and CDR2 is SVGAGI (reference sequence). This CDR3 contains 13 residues. The V end lost 0 bases, the J end lost 7 bases, and 9 bases lay between the germline ends. CDR3: CASSYSSGVEAFF. Here the CDR3 DNA reads TGTGCCAGCAGTTACTCATCCGGGGTTGAAGCTTTCTTT.

The V call is TRBV18, the J call TRBJ2-2, with a weak D call TRBD2 (7 bases). The CDR3 runs to 16 residues. Trimming removed 0 bases at V and 1 base at J, with 9 bases between. The V gene's germline CDR1 is KGHSH and CDR2 LQKENI. The CDR3, as DNA: TGTGCCAGCTCACCACCGGGGGGGCGGAACACCGGGGAGCTGTTTTTT. Amino acid sequence: CASSPPGGRNTGELFF.

The chain carries TRBV7-9 and TRBJ1-2, with D maybe TRBD1 (6 bases). The V end lost 3 bases, the J end lost 1 base, and 18 bases lay between the germline ends. This CDR3 has 17 amino acids. Germline-derived CDR1 and CDR2 are SEHNR and FQNEAQ (reference sequence). CDR3 loop: CASSFPGQTVINYGYTF. CDR3 sequence (DNA): TGTGCCAGCAGCTTTCCCGGACAGACTGTCATTAACTATGGCTACACCTTC. Drawing the rest from reference TRBV7-9 and TRBJ1-2, the complete variable domain is DTGVSQNPRHKITKRGQNVTFRCDPISEHNRLYWYRQTLGQGPEFLTYFQNEAQLEKSRLLSDRFSAERPKGSFSTLEIQRTEQGDSAMYLCASSFPGQTVINYGYTFGSGTRLTVV.

This sequence joins TRBV28 and TRBJ2-7; unclear D gene. With 2 bases removed from V and 4 bases from J, the gap between germline ends came to 12 bases. The CDR3 loop spans 14 amino acids. The germline CDR1 and CDR2 sequences are MDHEN and SYDVKM. CDR3: CASSLGAIIYEQYF. The DNA of the CDR3 is TGTGCCAGCAGTTTAGGAGCCATTATTTACGAGCAGTACTTC.